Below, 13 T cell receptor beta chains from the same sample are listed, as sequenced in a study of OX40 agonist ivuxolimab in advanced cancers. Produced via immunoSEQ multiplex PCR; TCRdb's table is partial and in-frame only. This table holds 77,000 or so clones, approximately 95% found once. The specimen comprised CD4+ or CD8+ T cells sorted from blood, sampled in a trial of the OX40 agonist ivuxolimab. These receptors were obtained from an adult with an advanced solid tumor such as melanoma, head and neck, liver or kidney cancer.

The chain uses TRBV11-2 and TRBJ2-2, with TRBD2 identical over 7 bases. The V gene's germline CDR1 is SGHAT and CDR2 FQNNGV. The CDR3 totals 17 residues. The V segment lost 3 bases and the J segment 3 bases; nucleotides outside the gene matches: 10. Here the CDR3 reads CASSFPREGGDTGELFF. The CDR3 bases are TGTGCCAGCAGCTTCCCCAGGGAGGGAGGAGACACCGGGGAGCTGTTTTTT.

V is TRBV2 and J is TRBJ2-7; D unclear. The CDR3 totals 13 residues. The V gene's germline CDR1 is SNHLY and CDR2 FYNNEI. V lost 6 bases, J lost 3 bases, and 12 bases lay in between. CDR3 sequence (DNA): TGTGCCAGCAGAAACAGAGCTATCTACGAGCAGTACTTC. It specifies CASRNRAIYEQYF.

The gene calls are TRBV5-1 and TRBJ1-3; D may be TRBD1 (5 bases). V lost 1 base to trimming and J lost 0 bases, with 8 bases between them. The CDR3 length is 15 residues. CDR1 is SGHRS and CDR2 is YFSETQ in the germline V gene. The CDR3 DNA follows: TGCGCCAGCAGCTTGTGGGGCGGCTCTGGAAACACCATATATTTT. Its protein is CASSLWGGSGNTIYF.

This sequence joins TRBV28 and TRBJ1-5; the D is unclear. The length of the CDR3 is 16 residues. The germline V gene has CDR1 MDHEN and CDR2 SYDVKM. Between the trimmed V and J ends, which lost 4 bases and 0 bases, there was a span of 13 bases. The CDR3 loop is CASSSRRAPSNQPQHF. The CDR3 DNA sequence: TGTGCCAGCAGTTCACGTCGGGCGCCTAGCAATCAGCCCCAGCATTTT.

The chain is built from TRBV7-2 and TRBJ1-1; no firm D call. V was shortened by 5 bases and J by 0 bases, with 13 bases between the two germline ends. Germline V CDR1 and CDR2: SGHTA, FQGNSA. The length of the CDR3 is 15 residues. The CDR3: CASSLVGTMNTEAFF. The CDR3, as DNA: TGTGCCAGCAGCCTCGTGGGAACAATGAACACTGAAGCTTTCTTT.

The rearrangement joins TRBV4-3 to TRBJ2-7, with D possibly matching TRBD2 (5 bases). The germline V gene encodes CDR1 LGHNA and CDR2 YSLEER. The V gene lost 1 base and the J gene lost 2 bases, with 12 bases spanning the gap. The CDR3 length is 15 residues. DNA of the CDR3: TGCGCCAGCAGCCAAGCCCTCGCGGGCACCTACGAGCAGTACTTC. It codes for CASSQALAGTYEQYF.

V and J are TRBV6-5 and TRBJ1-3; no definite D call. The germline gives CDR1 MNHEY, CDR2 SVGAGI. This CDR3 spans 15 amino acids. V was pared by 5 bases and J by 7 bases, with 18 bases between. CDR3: CASSAARTTANTIYF. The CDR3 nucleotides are TGTGCCAGCAGTGCCGCCCGGACCACGGCGAACACCATATATTTT.

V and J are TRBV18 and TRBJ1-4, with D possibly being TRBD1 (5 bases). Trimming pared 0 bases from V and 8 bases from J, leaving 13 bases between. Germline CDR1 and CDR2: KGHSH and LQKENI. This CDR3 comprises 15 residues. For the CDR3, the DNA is TGTGCCAGCTCACCACCAGGGGAGAGAGGCGAAAAACTGTTTTTT. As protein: CASSPPGERGEKLFF.

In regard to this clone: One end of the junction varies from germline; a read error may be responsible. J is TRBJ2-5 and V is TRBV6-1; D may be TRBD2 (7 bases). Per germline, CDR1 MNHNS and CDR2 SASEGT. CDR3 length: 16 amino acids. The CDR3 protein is CASSEGRGGPPETQYF. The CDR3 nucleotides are TGTGCCAGCAGCGAAGGGAGGGGGGGGCCCCCAGAGACCCAGTACTTC.

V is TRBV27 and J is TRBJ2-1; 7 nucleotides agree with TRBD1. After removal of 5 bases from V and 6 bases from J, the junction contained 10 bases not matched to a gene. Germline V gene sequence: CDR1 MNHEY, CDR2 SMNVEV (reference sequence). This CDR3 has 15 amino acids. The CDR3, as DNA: TGTGCCAGCAGTCAACCCTCGACAGGGCGCAATGAGCAGTTCTTC. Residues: CASSQPSTGRNEQFF.

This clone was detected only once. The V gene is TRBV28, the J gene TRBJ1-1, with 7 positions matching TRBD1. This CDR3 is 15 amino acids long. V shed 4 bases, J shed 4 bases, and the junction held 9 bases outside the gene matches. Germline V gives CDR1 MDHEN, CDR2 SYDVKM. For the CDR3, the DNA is TGTGCCAGCAGTTCAGGGGGTCCAAAGGGCACTGAAGCTTTCTTT. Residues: CASSSGGPKGTEAFF.

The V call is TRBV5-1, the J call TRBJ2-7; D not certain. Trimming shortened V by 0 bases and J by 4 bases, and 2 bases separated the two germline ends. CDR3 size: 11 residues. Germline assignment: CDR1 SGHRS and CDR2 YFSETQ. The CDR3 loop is CASSLGYEQYF. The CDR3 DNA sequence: TGCGCCAGCAGCTTGGGTTACGAGCAGTACTTC.

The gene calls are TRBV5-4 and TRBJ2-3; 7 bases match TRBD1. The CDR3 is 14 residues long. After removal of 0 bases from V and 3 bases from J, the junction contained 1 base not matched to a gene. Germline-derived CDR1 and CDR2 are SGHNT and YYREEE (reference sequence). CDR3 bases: TGTGCCAGCAGCTTGGACAGGGGAACAGATACGCAGTATTTT. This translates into CASSLDRGTDTQYF. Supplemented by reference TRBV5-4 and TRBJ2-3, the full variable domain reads ETGVTQSPTHLIKTRGQQVTLRCSSQSGHNTVSWYQQALGQGPQFIFQYYREEENGRGNFPPRFSGLQFPNYSSELNVNALELDDSALYLCASSLDRGTDTQYFGPGTRLTVL.